The following is a T cell receptor (beta chain) sequence with its context. This specimen belongs to a study of blood T cell repertoires in COVID-19. Study-wide background: The analysed material was cDNA or gDNA that came from T cells, B-cell-depleted T cells, or PBMCs.

The CDR3 has 14 residues. V was clipped by 4 bases and J by 4 bases; unmatched bases: 4. Germline CDR1 and CDR2: SGDLS and YYNGEE. Using immunoSEQ multiplex PCR, the repertoire was profiled, and TCRdb retains in-frame clones only, with some absent. The sample has hundreds of thousands of clones, about 85% seen once. The gene calls are TRBV9 and TRBJ2-1; 8 bases map to TRBD1. The sequenced sample consisted of PBMCs or T cells enriched from blood (not recorded which). This receptor was identified in an older woman who had recovered from COVID-19. The CDR3 loop is CASSPGDRYNEQFF. The CDR3 nucleotides read TGTGCCAGCAGCCCCGGGGACAGGTACAATGAGCAGTTCTTC.